The 4 T cell receptor beta chains below come from one sample, sequenced in a study of blood T cell repertoires in COVID-19. Sequenced by immunoSEQ multiplex PCR; TCRdb stores in-frame clones only, minus some. The table shows fewer than 250,000 clones, with 70% to 90% occurring only once. The sequenced sample was peripheral blood. The receptors come from a woman aged 55 to 70 with active or convalescent COVID-19.

The chain has TRBV18 and TRBJ1-2; TRBD1 agrees at 7 bases. The CDR3 is 14 amino acids. Germline V gene data show CDR1 as KGHSH and CDR2 as LQKENI. Trimming cost V 1 base and J 8 bases; bases outside gene matches: 7. Written as DNA, the CDR3 is TGTGCCAGCTCACCACTCGAAGGGGGCAAGGGCTACACCTTC. Its translation: CASSPLEGGKGYTF.

This clone was detected only once. This chain links TRBV3-1 (or the pseudogene TRBV3-2) with TRBJ2-3; maybe TRBD2 (6 bases). Trimming shortened V by 4 bases and J by 3 bases, and 14 bases separated the two germline ends. The CDR3 length is 15 residues. The germline CDR1 and CDR2 sequences are LGHDT and YNNKEL (reference sequence). CDR3 DNA: TGTGCCAGCAGCCCCTGGGGGACTCCAACAGATACGCAGTATTTT. This sequence encodes CASSPWGTPTDTQYF.

This chain joins TRBV6-5 and TRBJ2-1; 7 nucleotides line up with TRBD2. The CDR3 sequence is 14 residues long. CDR1 is MNHEY and CDR2 is SVGAGI in the germline V gene. Trimming cost V 2 bases and J 9 bases; bases outside gene matches: 7. Here the CDR3 DNA reads TGTGCCAGCAGTTACCTCGGACTAGTCGGTGAGCAGTTCTTC. Translation gives CASSYLGLVGEQFF.

The chain employs TRBV9 and TRBJ1-1; tentative D call: TRBD1 (5 bases). Per germline, CDR1 SGDLS and CDR2 YYNGEE. Trimming stripped 5 bases from V and 0 bases from J, with 8 bases between. This CDR3 contains 13 residues. The CDR3, as DNA: TGTGCCAGCAGAGGGGCTTTGAACACTGAAGCTTTCTTT. Translating gives CASRGALNTEAFF.